Given below is one T cell receptor beta chain in context. These data originate in a study of STAT5B mutations in CD4+ large granular lymphocyte leukemia. The assay was run at survey level. TCRdb's copy holds only in-frame clones and misses some; the assay was immunoSEQ multiplex PCR. The sample shows 22,000 or so clones, 60% to 85% of them seen only once. In germline, CDR1 is SGDLS, CDR2 YYNGEE. The CDR3 runs 14 residues. V trimming: 0 bases; J trimming: 7 bases; junction bases outside the gene matches: 7. The sequenced sample consisted of CD4+ T cells from blood buffy coats. V and J are TRBV9 and TRBJ2-7; 7 positions agree with TRBD1. The receptor was isolated from a human donor in good health. CDR3 DNA sequence: TGTGCCAGCAGCGTAGTAGGAACAGGGGATGAGCAGTACTTC. This sequence encodes CASSVVGTGDEQYF.